This T cell receptor (beta chain) was observed in a study of blood T cell repertoires in COVID-19. Study-wide background: Some COVID-19 samples were acute and others convalescent; all came from the United States, Italy and Spain. T cells, B-cell-depleted T cells, or PBMCs provided the cDNA or gDNA that served as material.

Participants came from about two dozen US areas, aged about 18 to 89 years. The CDR3 has 17 residues. The V segment lost 6 bases and the J segment 4 bases; nucleotides outside the gene matches: 13. Germline CDR1 and CDR2: MDHEN and SYDVKM. Some clones are missing from TCRdb's copy, which holds only in-frame ones; the method was immunoSEQ multiplex PCR. This table has 200,000 to 250,000 clones, about 90% appearing once. What was sequenced was PBMCs or T cells enriched from blood (not recorded which). The rearrangement links TRBV28 to TRBJ1-5, with 9 bases identical to TRBD1. This receptor was taken from a woman aged 45-65 years with acute COVID-19. The CDR3 bases are TGTGCCAGCAGCAGCGGACAGGGGTGGCAAATGAATCAGCCCCAGCATTTT. Protein: CASSSGQGWQMNQPQHF.